This T cell receptor beta chain was observed in a study of post-analysis software for immune sequencing data. Study outcomes and limitations: Higher frequency in patients than in controls was seen for roughly five TRBV segments, with TRBV5-6, TRBV5-1 and TRBV20-1 among them.

Unique molecular identifiers featured in each of the TCR beta cDNA libraries. TCRdb fed the PCR reads into MiXCR, producing one record per CDR3 protein. This table holds about 540,000 distinct CDR3 sequences, around 31% found once. A remark on this clonotype: Its antigen is not known.

Trimming removed 3 bases from V and 6 bases from J; junction bases left unmatched: 6. This CDR3 has 15 residues. Per germline, CDR1 MGHRA and CDR2 YSYEKL. The clonotype was recovered from a girl under 18 with multiple sclerosis. The sequenced sample was blood. V and J are TRBV4-1 and TRBJ2-3; 10 positions match TRBD2. CDR3 sequence reads: CASSQALAGADTQYF. The CDR3 DNA reads TGCGCCAGCAGCCAGGCCCTAGCGGGGGCGGATACGCAGTATTTT.